The sequence of this T cell receptor (beta chain) was determined in a study of T-cell memory formation after mild COVID-19 (dated by TCRdb to about 2021). Broadly, across the study: TCR sequence clusters from the two donors were found to be largely donor specific. Two young, previously healthy adult volunteers, one female and one male, were included in the cohort. In a couple of donors, T-cell clones that expanded and contracted after mild COVID-19 were tracked by sequencing TCRalpha and TCRbeta repertoires over time. Broader findings and caveats from the paper: Some responding clones were detected in pre-infection memory, which suggested that pre-existing cross-reactive memory T cells had joined the SARS-CoV-2 response. Contracting CD4+ clones appeared mostly in the CM and EM memory subsets, whereas CD8+ clones were enriched in EMRA. The study included only a couple of mild cases, and larger cohorts that include severe cases with pre-infection samples were judged to be necessary. The second-wave clones that peaked on day 37 were not confirmed to be SARS-CoV-2 specific. From day 15 to 85, contracting clones showed balanced CD4/CD8 phenotypes, whereas a second wave of clones that expanded from day 15 to 37 leaned towards CD4+.

Ficoll-Paque density gradient centrifugation was used to isolate PBMCs. Sequencing was performed on an Illumina NovaSeq 6000. TCRalpha and TCRbeta cDNA libraries were constructed by 5'RACE with constant-segment primers, with sample barcodes and unique molecular identifiers being introduced. Trizol reagent was used to extract RNA from every sample. The libraries were amplified in two PCR steps, and the second step added a second sample barcode and Illumina TruSeq adapters. Sequencing of libraries was performed on an Illumina NovaSeq with 2 x 150 bp paired-end reads. For the original study's pipeline: With migec v1.2.7, reads were demultiplexed and then collapsed into UMI-guided consensus sequences. Using mixcr v2.1.11, UMI consensuses were aligned to TRA and TRB V and J templates and then assembled into clonotypes. Clonotypes were classified as expanded or contracted when called significant by both edgeR and NoisET, with noise models trained on biological replicates. edgeR calls used a false discovery rate-adjusted p below 0.01 and a log2 fold-change threshold of 1. PCA with hierarchical clustering of max-normalized trajectories of the 1000 most abundant clonotypes was used as exploratory dynamics analysis. Separately sequenced CD4+ and CD8+ repertoires were used to assign a CD4 or CD8 phenotype to each responding clone. TCRdb reprocessing: public reads trimmed at Q25 with fastp, clones called with MiXCR, in-frame beta chains kept. Records with the same CDR3 protein are collapsed into one entry carrying the most frequent genes and DNA. The V and J calls follow TCRdb's processing rather than the paper's. This sample gives some 260,000 distinct CDR3 sequences in total; 16% of them show up just once. Of the sample, 3.5% to 4% falls within the top ten clones.

The CDR3 spans 15 residues, from the cysteine through the phenylalanine. The CDR3 DNA has 45 bases and is translated from base 1. The germline ends are 17 bases apart after V is trimmed by 3 bases and J by 7 bases. Sequences MDHEN (CDR1) and SYDVKM (CDR2) are obtained from the germline V gene. This clonotype appeared a few times. What this receptor recognizes is not known. One base away there is no much larger clone; base qualities are not given. The origin of this receptor is a man aged 18 to 29 who had mild COVID-19 (a few samples of this study predate the infection). The sample titles of this study are shuffled in the database, so cell type and time point are left out; the donor was told from shared clones. The sequencing input was PBMCs or a T cell subset sorted from them (not recorded which). The chain was built from TRBV28 and TRBJ2-3, with a weak D call of TRBD1 (5 bases match). CDR3 region: CASSLELAGPYTQYF. The bases are TGTGCCAGCAGTTTGGAGTTGGCAGGGCCCTATACGCAGTATTTT. The variable domain in full, with residues beyond the CDR3 obtained from the reference TRBV28 and TRBJ2-3 genes, is DVKVTQSSRYLVKRTGEKVFLECVQDMDHENMFWYRQDPGLGLRLIYFSYDVKMKEKGDIPEGYSVSREKKERFSLILESASTNQTSMYLCASSLELAGPYTQYFGPGTRLTVL.